Presented here are 11 T cell receptor beta chains from one specimen sequenced in a study of shared clonotypes between healthy human individuals. Clones were sequenced by immunoSEQ multiplex PCR, and TCRdb holds only the in-frame ones, with some missing. The repertoire consists of 950,000 to 1,100,000 clones, with about 84% occurring once and the leading ten covering 0.61%. The sequencing sample was made of memory CD4+ T cells from PBMCs. Noted subset: CD45RA-negative fraction. Receptors originate from a man younger than 35 in good health. Some clones in this sample may be carry-over from other donors' samples.

The rearrangement joins TRBV30 to TRBJ2-5; D possibly corresponds to TRBD2 (6 bases). CDR3 length: 12 residues. Trimming left V 2 bases short and J 9 bases short, with 13 bases between. Germline V gene lookup returns CDR1 GTSNPN and CDR2 SVGIG (reference sequence). This CDR3 is CAWSRGSGAQYF. The CDR3 coding sequence is TGTGCCTGGAGTCGGGGGTCGGGGGCCCAGTACTTC.

This sequence joins TRBV6-5 and TRBJ1-2; D gene unclear. CDR1 is MNHEY and CDR2 is SVGAGI in the germline V gene. This CDR3 is built from 15 residues. Trimming removed 0 bases at V and 5 bases at J, with 13 bases between. CDR3 residues: CASSYSVWGSYGYTF. The CDR3 DNA reads as TGTGCCAGCAGTTACTCGGTGTGGGGTTCTTATGGCTACACCTTC.

This clone was observed once. The J gene is TRBJ2-3, the V gene TRBV5-1; 8 bases map to TRBD2. V lost 4 bases, J lost 8 bases, and 15 bases stayed unmatched. Germline CDR1 is SGHRS and CDR2 is YFSETQ. This CDR3 is 16 amino acids long. CDR3 sequence reads: CASSPQTGGAGGTQYF. CDR3 DNA: TGCGCCAGCAGCCCCCAGACGGGAGGGGCCGGTGGTACGCAGTATTTT.

This sequence joins TRBV9 and TRBJ2-1, with D possibly called TRBD1 or TRBD2 (5 bases each). The ends were cut back, 3 bases at V and 5 bases at J, with 18 bases in the middle. The CDR3 runs 16 residues. The germline V gene has CDR1 SGDLS and CDR2 YYNGEE. DNA of the CDR3: TGTGCCAGCAGCGCCGCATCGGGGCGGGCCGACAATGAGCAGTTCTTC. Translating gives CASSAASGRADNEQFF. Combining the CDR3 with reference TRBV9 and TRBJ2-1 gives the whole variable domain DSGVTQTPKHLITATGQRVTLRCSPRSGDLSVYWYQQSLDQGLQFLIQYYNGEERAKGNILERFSAQQFPDLHSELNLSSLELGDSALYFCASSAASGRADNEQFFGPGTRLTVL.

This clone was observed many times. This chain uses TRBV5-1 with TRBJ1-2; perhaps TRBD1 as D (5 bases). This CDR3 is built from 15 residues. CDR1 and CDR2 from the germline V gene are SGHRS and YFSETQ. V shed 3 bases and J shed 1 base, with 13 bases lying between them. The chain's CDR3 is CASSSKGHLNYGYTF. CDR3 sequence (DNA): TGCGCCAGCAGCTCGAAAGGACACCTTAACTATGGCTACACCTTC.

The sample holds many counts of this clone. The rearrangement links TRBV2 to TRBJ1-2; TRBD1 matches 9 bases. The germline V gene encodes CDR1 SNHLY and CDR2 FYNNEI. V shed 4 bases and J 0 bases; nucleotides not matched to a gene: 3. The CDR3 loop spans 15 amino acids. DNA for the CDR3: TGTGCCAGCAGTGGGGGACAGGGCGCTAACTATGGCTACACCTTC. Translating gives CASSGGQGANYGYTF. Full variable domain (remainder filled in from reference TRBV2 and TRBJ1-2): EPEVTQTPSHQVTQMGQEVILRCVPISNHLYFYWYRQILGQKVEFLVSFYNNEISEKSEIFDDQFSVERPDGSNFTLKIRSTKLEDSAMYFCASSGGQGANYGYTFGSGTRLTVV.

This chain joins TRBV6-6 and TRBJ2-7; TRBD1 aligns across 9 bases. V lost 6 bases to trimming and J lost 4 bases; unmatched junction nucleotides: 7. CDR3 length: 14 amino acids. Per germline, CDR1 MNHNY and CDR2 SVGAGI (reference sequence). CDR3 in amino acids: CASREQGAPYEQYF. CDR3 bases: TGTGCCAGCAGGGAACAGGGGGCGCCTTACGAGCAGTACTTC.

The V gene is TRBV5-6, the J gene TRBJ1-1; D is perhaps TRBD1 (6 bases). Trimming shortened V by 4 bases and J by 5 bases, and 15 bases separated the two germline ends. Looked up from germline, CDR1 is SGHDT and CDR2 is YYEEEE. The CDR3 has 14 residues. The CDR3 DNA follows: TGTGCCAGCAGCGTATTGTCCGGGACAACTGAAGCTTTCTTT. Translated, it gives CASSVLSGTTEAFF.

This sequence joins TRBV2 and TRBJ1-2, with D maybe TRBD1 (5 bases). The germline V gene has CDR1 SNHLY and CDR2 FYNNEI. Trimming took 6 bases from V and 1 from J, leaving 15 bases between them. The CDR3 totals 15 residues. The CDR3 protein is CASREPRGVNYGYTF. Here the CDR3 DNA reads TGTGCCAGCAGAGAGCCGAGAGGGGTTAACTATGGCTACACCTTC.

CDR3 in DNA: TGTGCCAGCAGCTTAGGAGGGGCTAGCGGAAGAGCTAGCACAGATACGCAGTATTTT. Encoded protein: CASSLGGASGRASTDTQYF. This rearrangement joins TRBV7-9 to TRBJ2-3; 7 positions agree with TRBD2. The CDR3 sequence is 19 residues long. The germline gives CDR1 SEHNR, CDR2 FQNEAQ (reference sequence). With 1 base clipped from V and 0 bases from J, the junction kept 13 bases outside the gene matches.

The CDR3 loop reads CASSLGPRSYEQYF. For the CDR3, the DNA is TGTGCCAGCAGCTTGGGACCCCGCTCCTACGAGCAGTACTTC. The chain employs TRBV5-4 and TRBJ2-7; D call uncertain. The CDR3 contains 14 residues. Germline V lookup: CDR1 SGHNT, CDR2 YYREEE (reference sequence). Trimming took off 0 bases at V and 0 bases at J, with 7 bases between the two ends.